Presented here are 5 T cell receptor beta chains from one specimen sequenced in a study of blood T cells in healthy people across ages. Alongside a J-beta primer mix, a sample-barcoded 5' primer served in a second PCR lasting 7 to 11 cycles. TCRdb processed the 5' RACE reads anew with MiXCR; each CDR3 protein has one entry. Altogether fewer than 2 million distinct CDR3 sequences are present, roughly 43% being singletons, with the ten largest covering about 23%. The sample comprised blood. These receptors were taken from a human donor in good health.

This clonotype was counted only a few times. The gene calls are TRBV15 and TRBJ2-3; 9 positions match TRBD2. With 1 base clipped from V and 0 bases from J, the junction kept 5 bases outside the gene matches. There are 17 residues in the CDR3. Germline V gene sequence: CDR1 LNHNV, CDR2 YYDKDF (reference sequence). The CDR3 coding sequence is TGTGCCACCAGCAGAGGGGGGGGACTAGCAAGCACAGATACGCAGTATTTT. Its translation: CATSRGGGLASTDTQYF.

The CDR3 loop reads CSSRGGLVNYGYTF. In nucleotides, the CDR3 is TGCAGTTCTCGGGGGGGCTTAGTTAACTATGGCTACACCTTC. The chain is built from TRBV20-1 and TRBJ1-2; perhaps TRBD1 as D (6 bases). V dropped 8 bases and J dropped 1 base, with 17 bases sitting between them. CDR1 and CDR2 (germline): DFQATT, SNEGSKA (reference sequence). This CDR3 contains 14 residues.

The chain is built from TRBV12-3 or TRBV12-4 and TRBJ2-5; 8 nucleotides match TRBD2. The assigned J gene may be wrong: the sequence end matches TRBJ2-7 better. CDR3 length equals 14 residues. CDR3 in DNA: TGTGCCAGCAGTCCACAGCGGGAGAGGGGCGAGCAGTACTTC. As protein: CASSPQRERGEQYF.

CDR3 DNA: TGTGCCAGCAGCACGCAGACTACCTCTGTCGGTGGAGATACGCAGTATTTT. Translating gives CASSTQTTSVGGDTQYF. V and J are TRBV7-2 and TRBJ2-3; TRBD2 is a possible D gene (5 bases). The CDR3 is made up of 17 amino acids. Trimming shortened V by 5 bases and J by 5 bases, and 23 bases separated the two germline ends. Germline lookup yields CDR1 SGHTA and CDR2 FQGNSA.

V usage is TRBV29-1 and J usage is TRBJ2-1, with 7 bases fitting TRBD1. V was pared by 4 bases and J by 6 bases, with 6 bases of the junction left unmatched. CDR1 is SQVTM and CDR2 is ANQGSEA in the germline V gene. CDR3 length equals 13 residues. The CDR3 coding sequence is TGCAGCGTTGTAGGACAGGTAGGCAATGAGCAGTTCTTC. It yields the protein CSVVGQVGNEQFF.